This T cell receptor beta chain came from a study of T cell responses to AZD1222 COVID-19 vaccine. V lost 3 bases and J lost 3, with 12 bases in between. In germline, CDR1 is DFQATT, CDR2 SNEGSKA (reference sequence). The CDR3 is made up of 14 amino acids. Profiled with immunoSEQ multiplex PCR; TCRdb holds only in-frame clones, not every one. The sample yields some 130,000 clones, nearly 95% seen once. This clone is medium-sized by share. The sequence was collected from an adult in good health. The chain joins TRBV20-1 to TRBJ2-1; tentative D call: TRBD2 (5 bases). This sample comprised peripheral blood, obtained on day 0 of AZD1222 vaccination. The CDR3 nucleotides read TGCAGTGCTAGTGAGGGCCTGGGCTACAATGAGCAGTTCTTC. Encoded protein: CSASEGLGYNEQFF.